This T cell receptor (beta chain) was identified in a study of OX40 agonist ivuxolimab in advanced cancers. Profiling relied on immunoSEQ multiplex PCR, and the TCRdb table lists in-frame clones only, not all of them. The sample yields roughly 48,000 clones, approximately 88% seen once. Deletions cut 7 bases from V and 0 bases from J, with 13 bases between. Germline loops: CDR1 LNHDA, CDR2 SQIVND (reference sequence). The CDR3 is made up of 15 amino acids. The chain combines TRBV19 with TRBJ2-1; no clear D gene. This receptor was obtained from an adult with an advanced solid tumor such as melanoma, head and neck, liver or kidney cancer. Specimen: CD4+ or CD8+ T cells sorted from blood, collected in a trial of the OX40 agonist ivuxolimab. CDR3 nucleotide sequence: TGTGCCAGTACTCCGACCGTGAGCTCCTACAATGAGCAGTTCTTC. It specifies CASTPTVSSYNEQFF.